A selection of T cell receptor beta chains follows, all from one sample in a study of CD8 T cells in Susac syndrome. TCRdb re-analysed the immunoSEQ multiplex PCR reads in MiXCR, keeping a single row per CDR3 protein. The sample holds around 220,000 distinct CDR3 sequences, 92% seen once. Sequencing used CD8+ T cells from PBMCs. These receptor sequences come from a human donor with multiple sclerosis. Both conserved end residues are trimmed from each CDR3. Fields, in order: J gene, V gene, CDR3 protein.

TRBJ2-3 | TRBV12-5 | ASGSQPLGTLTDTQY
TRBJ2-1 | TRBV20-1 | SARPSPRSSPYNEQF
TRBJ2-7 | TRBV11-2 | ASSYGGGSYEQY
TRBJ1-2 | TRBV29-1 | SVEGDRGFSGYT
TRBJ2-7 | TRBV5-6 | ASSFIAESSYEQY
TRBJ1-2 | TRBV7-9 | ASSSTGQLNYGYT
TRBJ1-3 | TRBV6-5 | ASRPGTTGNTIY
TRBJ2-7 | TRBV29-1 | SVRGGRSYEQY
TRBJ2-1 | TRBV5-1 | ASSLEGSGGRTNEQF
TRBJ2-7 | TRBV5-1 | ASSSLAGVEEQY
TRBJ1-4 | TRBV12-3/TRBV12-4 | ASSSDSREKLF
TRBJ2-1 | TRBV5-6 | ASSLRPPRVVGNEQF
TRBJ2-5 | TRBV6-7 | ASSPRVLGFQTQY
TRBJ2-7 | TRBV27 | ASSYGLDYEQY
TRBJ1-1 | TRBV29-1 | SGNGRQGSEAF
TRBJ2-1 | TRBV20-1 | SAYRTSFEQF
TRBJ2-1 | TRBV24-1 | ATSDSGVYNEQF
TRBJ2-3 | TRBV13 | ASRPSGTAHTTSTDTQY
TRBJ2-1 | TRBV7-2 | ASSTSGRSSYNEQF
TRBJ1-1 | TRBV28 | ASRIRENTEAF
TRBJ2-7 | TRBV5-6 | ASSIAATYEQY
TRBJ2-7 | TRBV19 | ASSMRSEGVGYEQY
TRBJ1-1 | TRBV12-3/TRBV12-4 | ASSLAPGNTEAF
TRBJ2-7 | TRBV4-3 | ASSQDRGRHEQY
TRBJ2-7 | TRBV11-2 | ASSPGQSPYEQY
TRBJ2-1 | TRBV7-6 | ASSLAWQGVYNEQF
TRBJ1-1 | TRBV6-5 | ASSRNTEAF
TRBJ2-7 | TRBV7-9 | ASSPGTKVYEQY
TRBJ2-1 | TRBV5-4 | ASKGDNEQF
TRBJ2-3 | TRBV4-1 | ASSQAGARRTDTQY
TRBJ1-5 | TRBV19 | ASSREGGRNQPQH
TRBJ1-4 | TRBV12-3/TRBV12-4 | ASSLGTLDEKLF
TRBJ2-1 | TRBV30 | AWANGEQF
TRBJ2-7 | TRBV5-6 | ASSLAVTITYEQY
TRBJ2-3 | TRBV7-9 | ASSLVSYGDTQY
TRBJ2-2 | TRBV3-1 | ASTTRWGGELF
TRBJ2-5 | TRBV5-4 | ASSLWTSGEDETQY
TRBJ2-1 | TRBV7-9 | ASSLVGTSVEQF
TRBJ2-7 | TRBV3-1 | ASSPKLDRGPSEQY
TRBJ1-1 | TRBV11-3 | AGAAGSGAEAF
TRBJ2-7 | TRBV7-6 | ASSEGPATYEQY
TRBJ1-2 | TRBV3-1 | ASSQGTGDGYT
TRBJ1-2 | TRBV7-9 | ASSLGTGTEGYT
TRBJ2-5 | TRBV7-9 | ASSLVLRGPVETQY
TRBJ1-2 | TRBV18 | ASSPGKGRNGYT
TRBJ2-3 | TRBV28 | ASSYPPGEGTDTQY
TRBJ2-1 | TRBV7-9 | ASINRGSHPYNEQF
TRBJ2-1 | TRBV10-3 | AISAEAGRYNEQF
TRBJ1-1 | TRBV29-1 | SVEDWEQPNTEAF
TRBJ2-5 | TRBV6-2/TRBV6-3 | ASSYFRTSGYQETQY
TRBJ1-4 | TRBV6-1 | ASSEDRIGNEKLF